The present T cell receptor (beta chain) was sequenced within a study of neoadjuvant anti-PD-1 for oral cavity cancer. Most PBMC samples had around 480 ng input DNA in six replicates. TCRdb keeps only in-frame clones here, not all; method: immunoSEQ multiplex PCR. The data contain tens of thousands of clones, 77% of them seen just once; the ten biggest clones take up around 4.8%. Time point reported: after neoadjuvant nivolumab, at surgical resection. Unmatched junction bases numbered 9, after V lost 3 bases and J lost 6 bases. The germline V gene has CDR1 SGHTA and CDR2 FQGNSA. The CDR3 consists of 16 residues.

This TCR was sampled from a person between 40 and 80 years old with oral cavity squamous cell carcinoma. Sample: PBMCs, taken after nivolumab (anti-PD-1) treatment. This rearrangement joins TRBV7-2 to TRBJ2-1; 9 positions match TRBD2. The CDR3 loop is CASSFPLSGGLNEQFF. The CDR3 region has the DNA TGTGCCAGCAGCTTCCCTCTTAGCGGGGGCCTCAATGAGCAGTTCTTC.